Below are 17 T cell receptor beta chains sequenced from a single sample in a study of blood T cells in healthy people across ages. Sample-barcoded 5' priming and a J-beta primer mix drove a second PCR of roughly 6 to 12 cycles. MiXCR, run by TCRdb on the 5' RACE reads, gives a single entry per CDR3 protein. The table shows 590,000 or so distinct CDR3 sequences, with approximately 30% occurring only once. The sequenced sample was blood. The receptors here all came from a woman older than 75 in good health.

This clonotype was seen more than once but under ten times. J is TRBJ1-1 and V is TRBV7-2; D gene ambiguous. The CDR3 covers 14 residues. Germline V CDR1 and CDR2: SGHTA, FQGNSA. Trimming removed 2 bases at V and 3 bases at J, with 10 bases between. The CDR3 spells CASSLLGWDTEAFF. CDR3 DNA sequence: TGTGCCAGCAGCTTACTAGGGTGGGACACTGAAGCTTTCTTT.

This clonotype was counted many times. The gene calls are TRBV5-1 and TRBJ2-5; 8 nucleotides line up with TRBD2. The junction had 6 bases not matched to a gene; V was cut back by 0 bases and J by 2 bases. The CDR3 contains 16 residues. Germline-derived CDR1 and CDR2 are SGHRS and YFSETQ. The chain's CDR3 is CASSLEVAGKQETQYF. The DNA for the CDR3 is TGCGCCAGCAGCTTGGAGGTAGCGGGGAAACAAGAGACCCAGTACTTC.

The chain uses TRBV18 and TRBJ2-7, with 10 bases identical to TRBD1. Germline V gene lookup returns CDR1 KGHSH and CDR2 LQKENI. J gave up 5 bases and V 1 base, and 2 bases lay outside the gene matches. CDR3 length equals 14 residues. CDR3: CASSPRTGGDEQYF. The CDR3 bases are TGTGCCAGCTCACCACGGACAGGGGGGGACGAGCAGTACTTC.

On this clonotype itself: This may arise from a read error, as a much more abundant clone is one base away. The chain couples TRBV20-1 to TRBJ2-5; D is perhaps TRBD2 (5 bases). V dropped 4 bases and J dropped 7 bases, with 13 bases sitting between them. Germline CDR1 DFQATT, CDR2 SNEGSKA (reference sequence). This CDR3 has 12 residues. The CDR3 DNA is TGCAGTGCTATTGGTCGCGAGGGGACCCAGTACTTC. Translation: CSAIGREGTQYF.

V is TRBV12-3 or TRBV12-4 and J is TRBJ2-3; 10 bases match TRBD2. This CDR3 has 13 amino acids. J gave up 9 bases and V 7 bases, and 7 bases lay outside the gene matches. This chain's CDR3 is CASTKSGGATQYF. The CDR3 coding sequence is TGTGCCAGCACTAAAAGCGGGGGGGCCACGCAGTATTTT.

This clonotype occurred many times. The rearrangement links TRBV6-1 to TRBJ1-2; 11 bases are a match to TRBD1. Germline V gene data show CDR1 as MNHNS and CDR2 as SASEGT. The CDR3 is 17 residues long. The V gene end was trimmed by 2 bases and the J gene end by 4 bases; junction bases not matched to a gene: 9. The DNA for the CDR3 is TGTGCCAGCAGTGAATTAGGACAGGGGGCGCGAGGCTATGGCTACACCTTC. It codes for CASSELGQGARGYGYTF.

This clonotype was detected ten times or more. V gene TRBV27 combines with J gene TRBJ2-4; no clear D gene. The CDR3 is made up of 13 amino acids. Germline CDR1 and CDR2: MNHEY and SMNVEV (reference sequence). With 3 bases removed from V and 6 bases from J, the gap between germline ends came to 9 bases. This chain's CDR3 is CASSFGLLNIQYF. CDR3 DNA: TGTGCCAGCAGTTTTGGTCTGCTAAACATTCAGTACTTC.

There are a few counts of this clonotype. A much more abundant neighbour one base away suggests this may be a read error. The chain carries TRBV20-1 and TRBJ2-5; D is perhaps TRBD1 (6 bases). V lost 5 bases, J lost 0 bases, and 7 bases lay in between. The CDR3 runs to 12 residues. Looked up from germline, CDR1 is DFQATT and CDR2 is SNEGSKA (reference sequence). The CDR3 DNA reads as TGCAGTGCTGGGGGCAACCAAGAGACCCAGTACTTC. Protein product: CSAGGNQETQYF.

The V and J genes are TRBV30 and TRBJ2-7, with 7 nucleotides matching TRBD1. Germline CDR1 is GTSNPN and CDR2 is SVGIG (reference sequence). The CDR3 loop spans 14 amino acids. J gave up 1 base and V 4 bases, and 7 bases lay outside the gene matches. The CDR3 here is CAWTRDSLSYEQYF. CDR3 coding DNA: TGTGCCTGGACCAGGGACAGTTTATCCTACGAGCAGTACTTC.

The rearrangement joins TRBV19 to TRBJ2-7; D possibly corresponds to TRBD1 (6 bases). From germline, CDR1 is LNHDA and CDR2 SQIVND (reference sequence). Trimming shortened V by 0 bases and J by 3 bases, and 15 bases separated the two germline ends. The length of the CDR3 is 16 residues. In DNA, the CDR3 is TGTGCCAGTAGTATAGATCTATCGGGACAATTCTACGAGCAGTACTTC. This gives the protein CASSIDLSGQFYEQYF. Together with reference TRBV19 and TRBJ2-7, the CDR3 gives the full variable domain: DGGITQSPKYLFRKEGQNVTLSCEQNLNHDAMYWYRQDPGQGLRLIYYSQIVNDFQKGDIAEGYSVSREKKESFPLTVTSAQKNPTAFYLCASSIDLSGQFYEQYFGPGTRLTVT.

This clonotype was counted only a few times. The chain is built from TRBV20-1 and TRBJ2-7; TRBD2 agrees at 9 bases. The CDR3 loop spans 15 amino acids. V was clipped by 4 bases and J by 1 base; unmatched bases: 8. CDR1 is DFQATT, CDR2 SNEGSKA, per germline (reference sequence). The CDR3: CSATRGLARSYEQYF. The CDR3 bases are TGCAGTGCTACCCGAGGACTAGCGCGTTCCTACGAGCAGTACTTC.

This clonotype has ten or more counts. The rearrangement links TRBV14 to TRBJ2-3; no clear D gene. Germline values: CDR1 SGHDN, CDR2 FVKESK. The V end lost 6 bases, the J end lost 2 bases, and 12 bases lay between the germline ends. This CDR3 has 14 residues. CDR3 in DNA: TGTGCCAGCAGTCCACTTTCTTCCACAGATACGCAGTATTTT. Translating gives CASSPLSSTDTQYF.

J is TRBJ1-2 and V is TRBV28, with 8 bases lining up with TRBD1. V lost 3 bases and J lost 8; bases outside the gene matches: 8. CDR1 MDHEN and CDR2 SYDVKM come from the germline V gene. This CDR3 region has 14 residues. CDR3 region: CASSLRAGGVGYTF. The DNA for the CDR3 is TGTGCCAGCAGTTTGAGGGCAGGGGGCGTCGGCTACACCTTC.

The chain is built from TRBV5-1 and TRBJ1-1; no firm D call. From germline, CDR1 is SGHRS and CDR2 YFSETQ. Trimming took 0 bases from V and 5 from J, leaving 8 bases between them. The CDR3 covers 13 residues. CDR3 amino acids: CASSLGAHTEAFF. DNA of the CDR3: TGCGCCAGCAGCTTGGGGGCGCATACTGAAGCTTTCTTT.

Many counts were recorded for this clonotype. This chain uses TRBV11-2 with TRBJ2-7; D gene uncertain. V lost 2 bases to trimming and J lost 4 bases, with 12 bases between them. This CDR3 spans 14 amino acids. In germline, CDR1 is SGHAT, CDR2 FQNNGV. CDR3 residues: CASSLNTPGYEQYF. The CDR3 DNA sequence: TGTGCCAGCAGCTTAAATACACCCGGATACGAGCAGTACTTC.

The J gene is TRBJ2-7, the V gene TRBV11-3, with D possibly called TRBD1 or TRBD2 (5 bases each). Germline CDR1 reads SGHNT; CDR2 reads YENEEA. This CDR3 is built from 15 residues. V was shortened by 5 bases and J by 3 bases, with 17 bases between the two germline ends. The CDR3 loop is CASSPPLGEFYEQYF. CDR3 in DNA: TGTGCCAGCAGCCCCCCTTTGGGGGAGTTCTACGAGCAGTACTTC.

This clonotype was seen repeatedly, ten times or more. The J gene is TRBJ1-2, the V gene TRBV7-9; 9 nucleotides line up with TRBD1. In germline, CDR1 is SEHNR, CDR2 FQNEAQ (reference sequence). V dropped 4 bases and J dropped 0; count of bases not matched to a gene: 6. The CDR3 consists of 16 residues. The CDR3 DNA reads as TGTGCCAGCAGCTGGACAGGGGTCACTACTAACTATGGCTACACCTTC. It codes for CASSWTGVTTNYGYTF.